This T cell receptor beta chain was retrieved from a study of blood T cell repertoires in COVID-19. Overall study context: Specimens from acute and convalescent COVID-19 originated in the United States, Italy and Spain.

Under the authors' procedure: Estimation of nucleated cell counts was performed using reference gene primer amplification. Profiled with immunoSEQ multiplex PCR; TCRdb holds only in-frame clones, not every one. V, J and clone size were drawn from that table, and D and trimming were deduced from the DNA. The sample gives a few hundred thousand clones, around 84% of which show up once; around 3.1% is in the top ten. The germline V gene encodes CDR1 KGHSH and CDR2 LQKENI. V dropped 2 bases and J dropped 0 bases, with 11 bases sitting between them. This CDR3 has 16 residues. The specimen was peripheral blood. This chain joins TRBV18 and TRBJ2-1, with TRBD2 as a possible D gene (5 bases). This TCR was recovered from a man aged 60 to 75 with acute or convalescent COVID-19. CDR3 protein: CASSPRRLSSYNEQFF. CDR3 DNA sequence: TGTGCCAGCTCACCAAGGAGGCTCAGCTCCTACAATGAGCAGTTCTTC.